The clone carrying this T cell receptor beta chain was recorded at least ten times. Its antigen is not known. The data derive from a study of T cell repertoires in cytomegalovirus infection. About the study: Both a matching HLA type and CMV infection were indicated by public TCR beta signatures. General observations from the study: The ex vivo response showed dominance by HLA-C-restricted CMV-specific TCR beta clonotypes. Carriage of CMV together with the relevant HLA was identifiable through cumulative public TCR beta family frequency.

TCRdb re-derived calls from the reads in MiXCR, one entry per CDR3 protein. The repertoire holds 480,000 or so distinct CDR3 sequences, with around 10% as singletons. Sequencing was done on a sample of PBMCs. This clonotype was sampled from a human donor in good health (CMV status not recorded). Some clones in this sample may be carry-over from other donors' samples.

The CDR3 spells CASSRGPANTEAFF. The CDR3 DNA sequence: TGTGCCAGCAGCCGGGGACCGGCGAACACTGAAGCTTTCTTT. The V call is TRBV7-6, the J call TRBJ1-1, with D possibly being TRBD1 (5 bases). Trimming stripped 5 bases from V and 1 base from J, with 11 bases between. Germline V lookup: CDR1 SGHVS, CDR2 FNYEAQ. This CDR3 contains 14 residues.